The clone carrying this T cell receptor beta chain was recorded once. The entry originates in a study of blood T cell repertoires in COVID-19. Study overall: There were acute and convalescent COVID-19 samples, and they came from the United States, Italy and Spain.

The germline CDR1 and CDR2 sequences are KGHSH and LQKENI. V lost 6 bases, J lost 3 bases, and 14 bases lay in between. The CDR3 covers 14 residues. TCRdb's table, derived via immunoSEQ multiplex PCR, lists solely in-frame clones and lacks some. The table records roughly 42,000 clones, 85% to 90% of them present only once. The TCR originated in a man aged 30 to 39 with active or convalescent COVID-19. The material sequenced was peripheral blood. The chain recombines TRBV18 with TRBJ1-1; tentative D call: TRBD1 (5 bases). Here the CDR3 DNA reads TGTGCCAGCTCTCAAGGCGGGGGACACACTGAAGCTTTCTTT. Translating it yields CASSQGGGHTEAFF.